These 4 T cell receptor beta chains were sequenced from one sample in a study of Tregs in tolerant kidney transplant recipients. Produced via immunoSEQ multiplex PCR; TCRdb's table is partial and in-frame only. This sample has under 300,000 clones; 80% to 85% occur once, and the top ten carry around 0.6%. Sequences were obtained from CD4+ T cells from blood. The receptor source for this set is a human donor in good health.

This clone was observed a few times. The chain has TRBV9 and TRBJ1-6, with D maybe TRBD1 (5 bases). This CDR3 spans 14 amino acids. Germline loops: CDR1 SGDLS, CDR2 YYNGEE. Trimming removed 2 bases from V and 10 bases from J, with 13 bases in between. CDR3 sequence (DNA): TGTGCCAGCAGCGTGGGGGACGGAGGGTCACCCCTCCACTTT. It is translated as CASSVGDGGSPLHF. The variable domain in full, completed from reference TRBV9 and TRBJ1-6, reads DSGVTQTPKHLITATGQRVTLRCSPRSGDLSVYWYQQSLDQGLQFLIQYYNGEERAKGNILERFSAQQFPDLHSELNLSSLELGDSALYFCASSVGDGGSPLHFGNGTRLTVT.

V gene TRBV5-4 combines with J gene TRBJ2-2, with 7 positions matching TRBD2. Unmatched junction bases numbered 10, after V lost 4 bases and J lost 4 bases. The germline CDR1 and CDR2 sequences are SGHNT and YYREEE (reference sequence). The CDR3 covers 16 residues. CDR3 sequence: CASSGVSGAGTGELFF. The DNA for the CDR3 is TGTGCCAGCAGCGGGGTGAGCGGGGCGGGCACCGGGGAGCTGTTTTTT.

This clone has just one count. V usage is TRBV7-9 and J usage is TRBJ1-5, with 8 bases matching TRBD1. The V gene end was trimmed by 6 bases and the J gene end by 9 bases; junction bases not matched to a gene: 7. Germline CDR1 SEHNR, CDR2 FQNEAQ (reference sequence). The CDR3 is made up of 13 amino acids. The CDR3 DNA reads as TGTGCCAGCAGTCCGGGACAGGCGGGGCCCCAGCATTTT. This encodes CASSPGQAGPQHF.

The chain links TRBV5-4 to TRBJ1-2; D perhaps matches TRBD1 (5 bases). V lost 5 bases and J 7 bases, leaving 18 bases between the germline ends. Germline CDR1 SGHNT, CDR2 YYREEE (reference sequence). The CDR3 sequence is 14 residues long. The DNA for the CDR3 is TGTGCCAGCAGACCGTGGGGGGGTCCGGGTGGCTACACCTTC. Its protein is CASRPWGGPGGYTF. Drawing the rest from reference TRBV5-4 and TRBJ1-2, the complete variable domain is ETGVTQSPTHLIKTRGQQVTLRCSSQSGHNTVSWYQQALGQGPQFIFQYYREEENGRGNFPPRFSGLQFPNYSSELNVNALELDDSALYLCASRPWGGPGGYTFGSGTRLTVV.